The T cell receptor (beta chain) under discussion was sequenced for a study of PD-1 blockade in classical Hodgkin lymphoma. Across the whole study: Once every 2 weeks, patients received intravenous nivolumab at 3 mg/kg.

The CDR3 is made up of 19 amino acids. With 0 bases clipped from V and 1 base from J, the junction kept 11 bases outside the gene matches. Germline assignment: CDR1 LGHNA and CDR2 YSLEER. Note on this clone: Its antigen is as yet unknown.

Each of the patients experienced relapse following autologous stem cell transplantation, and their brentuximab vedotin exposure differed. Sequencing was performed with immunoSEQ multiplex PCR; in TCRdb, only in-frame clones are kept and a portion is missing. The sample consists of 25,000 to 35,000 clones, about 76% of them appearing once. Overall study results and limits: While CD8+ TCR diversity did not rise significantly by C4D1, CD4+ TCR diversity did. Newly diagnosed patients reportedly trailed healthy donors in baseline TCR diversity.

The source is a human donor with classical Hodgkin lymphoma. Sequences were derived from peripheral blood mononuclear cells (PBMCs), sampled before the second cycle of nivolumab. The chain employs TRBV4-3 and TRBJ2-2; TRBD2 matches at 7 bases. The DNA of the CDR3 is TGCGCCAGCAGCCAAGATGGGGTAGAAGCGGGGATGAACACCGGGGAGCTGTTTTTT. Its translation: CASSQDGVEAGMNTGELFF.